This T cell receptor (beta chain) was identified during a study of blood T cell repertoires in COVID-19. At the level of the study: Samples representing acute and convalescent COVID-19 were sourced from the United States, Italy and Spain. Sample material is recorded as cDNA or gDNA derived from T cells, B-cell-depleted T cells, or PBMCs.

Per the germline V gene, CDR1 is LNHNV and CDR2 is YYDKDF (reference sequence). The J segment lost 1 base and the V segment lost 7 bases, leaving 4 bases of the junction unmatched. CDR3 length: 14 residues. As originally analysed: Amplification with reference gene primers provided the estimates of nucleated cell counts. Sequencing was performed with immunoSEQ multiplex PCR; in TCRdb, only in-frame clones are kept and a portion is missing. V and J calls and clone size are copied from that table; D and trimming were computed from the DNA. Of under 150,000 clones listed, approximately 90% are singletons. This clone was detected a few times.

This TCR came from a woman aged 40 to 50 with acute or convalescent COVID-19. The rearrangement joins TRBV15 to TRBJ1-2; TRBD1 aligns across 9 bases. Material: peripheral blood. As DNA, the CDR3 is TGTGCCACCACCGGGACAGGGTTTAACTATGGCTACACCTTC. Amino acid sequence: CATTGTGFNYGYTF.